The 21 T cell receptor beta chains listed next were all sequenced from one sample in a study of cytomegalovirus exposure and HLA in healthy donors. The primer mix had 60 Vbeta and 13 Jbeta primers. Clones were sequenced by immunoSEQ multiplex PCR, and TCRdb holds only the in-frame ones, with some missing. The repertoire consists of more than 90,000 clones, with about 80% occurring once and the leading ten covering roughly 0.6%. The source material was PBMCs. These receptors all stem from a man aged 30 to 45 in good health and CMV-seronegative.

This sequence joins TRBV11-3 and TRBJ2-5; 10 bases map to TRBD2. CDR3 size: 16 residues. With 2 bases clipped from V and 6 bases from J, the junction kept 9 bases outside the gene matches. Germline lookup yields CDR1 SGHNT and CDR2 YENEEA. The CDR3 DNA reads as TGTGCCAGCAGCTTACTAGCGGGAGTTCGGATAAAGACCCAGTACTTC. Its protein is CASSLLAGVRIKTQYF.

The rearrangement uses TRBV7-3 and TRBJ1-2; 7 bases map to TRBD1. CDR1 is SGHTA and CDR2 is FQGTGA in the germline V gene. The CDR3 runs 14 residues. V gave up 5 bases and J gave up 3 bases; unmatched junction bases: 6. The CDR3: CASSLTGDHYGYTF. CDR3 sequence (DNA): TGTGCCAGCAGCCTCACAGGGGATCACTATGGCTACACCTTC.

The chain joins TRBV20-1 to TRBJ1-2; D might be TRBD1 (6 bases). The V gene lost 5 bases and the J gene lost 7 bases, with 11 bases spanning the gap. The CDR3 loop spans 11 amino acids. Germline CDR1 is DFQATT and CDR2 is SNEGSKA (reference sequence). The CDR3, as DNA: TGCAGTGCTGGGGGGGCTGGTGGCTACACCTTC. It specifies CSAGGAGGYTF.

In this sample, this clone turned up a few times. The V call is TRBV6-1, the J call TRBJ2-1; 8 bases align to TRBD2. CDR3 size: 17 residues. Trimming took 4 bases from V and 1 from J; bases not matched to a gene: 9. CDR1 MNHNS and CDR2 SASEGT come from the germline V gene. CDR3 in amino acids: CASSGTSQRGSYNEQFF. The CDR3 DNA sequence: TGTGCCAGCAGTGGGACTAGCCAAAGAGGGTCCTACAATGAGCAGTTCTTC.

V and J are TRBV7-9 and TRBJ2-3, with 10 nucleotides matching TRBD2. Germline V gene sequence: CDR1 SEHNR, CDR2 FQNEAQ (reference sequence). The CDR3 consists of 17 residues. V shed 5 bases, J shed 2 bases, and the junction held 10 bases outside the gene matches. DNA for the CDR3: TGTGCCAGCAGCCCAGAAAGGACTAGCGGTTTCACAGATACGCAGTATTTT. This translates into CASSPERTSGFTDTQYF.

V and J are TRBV5-5 and TRBJ2-7; 12 nucleotides line up with TRBD2. Germline V gene data show CDR1 as SGHKS and CDR2 as YYEKEE (reference sequence). J was trimmed by 3 bases and V by 7 bases; bases with no gene match: 8. The CDR3 has 15 residues. The CDR3 loop reads CASHAETSGSYEQYV. CDR3 coding DNA: TGTGCCAGCCACGCGGAGACTAGCGGGAGCTACGAGCAGTACGTC.

V gene TRBV2 combines with J gene TRBJ1-4; TRBD1 aligns across 7 bases. This CDR3 comprises 16 residues. From germline, CDR1 is SNHLY and CDR2 FYNNEI. V dropped 7 bases and J dropped 2; count of bases not matched to a gene: 10. CDR3 protein: CASTTGRGWTNEKLFF. In DNA form, the CDR3 reads TGTGCCAGCACTACGGGCAGGGGGTGGACTAATGAAAAACTGTTTTTT.

The rearrangement joins TRBV27 to TRBJ1-1; TRBD1 is a possible D gene (5 bases). CDR3 length: 16 amino acids. Germline V gene data show CDR1 as MNHEY and CDR2 as SMNVEV (reference sequence). Deletions cut 8 bases from V and 1 base from J, with 20 bases between. CDR3 in DNA: TGTGCCAGCTCAAGGGGATTATTGGGTGAGAACACTGAAGCTTTCTTT. Amino acids: CASSRGLLGENTEAFF.

J is TRBJ2-7 and V is TRBV9, with 7 bases fitting TRBD1. Unmatched junction bases numbered 3, after V lost 1 base and J lost 2 bases. Germline V gene sequence: CDR1 SGDLS, CDR2 YYNGEE. The CDR3 runs 14 residues. CDR3 loop: CASSVSGTAYEQYF. As DNA, the CDR3 is TGTGCCAGCAGCGTAAGTGGGACAGCCTACGAGCAGTACTTC.

The genes are TRBV7-3 and TRBJ2-5; 7 nucleotides agree with TRBD2. After removal of 0 bases from V and 4 bases from J, the junction contained 11 bases not matched to a gene. This CDR3 is built from 17 residues. The germline V gene has CDR1 SGHTA and CDR2 FQGTGA. DNA of the CDR3: TGTGCCAGCAGCTTAACGGGGCGACTAGCAACTCGAGAGACCCAGTACTTC. It translates to CASSLTGRLATRETQYF.

J is TRBJ2-7 and V is TRBV2, with D possibly matching TRBD1 (5 bases). This CDR3 region has 15 residues. CDR1 SNHLY and CDR2 FYNNEI come from the germline V gene. V shed 0 bases and J shed 2 bases, with 11 bases lying between them. CDR3 amino acids: CASSEARTITYEQYF. The CDR3 DNA follows: TGTGCCAGCAGTGAAGCAAGGACAATCACCTACGAGCAGTACTTC. Using reference TRBV2 and TRBJ2-7 for the parts outside the CDR3, the full variable domain is EPEVTQTPSHQVTQMGQEVILRCVPISNHLYFYWYRQILGQKVEFLVSFYNNEISEKSEIFDDQFSVERPDGSNFTLKIRSTKLEDSAMYFCASSEARTITYEQYFGPGTRLTVT.

This clone was observed a few times. The chain has TRBV4-3 and TRBJ1-1; D unresolved. The CDR3 contains 14 residues. The germline CDR1 and CDR2 sequences are LGHNA and YSLEER. V was trimmed by 3 bases and J by 1 base, leaving 9 bases between them. CDR3 in DNA: TGCGCCAGCAGCCAGTCTCAGTGGAACACTGAAGCTTTCTTT. Amino acid sequence: CASSQSQWNTEAFF.

CDR3 sequence (DNA): TGTGCCAGCAGATCTACAGGGATTCCTGAAGCTTTCTTT. Residues: CASRSTGIPEAFF. The genes are TRBV6-5 and TRBJ1-1; D may be TRBD1 (6 bases). V lost 6 bases to trimming and J lost 6 bases, with 14 bases between them. The CDR3 is 13 amino acids. From germline, CDR1 is MNHEY and CDR2 SVGAGI.

V is TRBV6-5 and J is TRBJ2-1, with unresolved D. CDR1 and CDR2 from the germline V gene are MNHEY and SVGAGI. Trimming removed 8 bases at V and 4 bases at J, with 15 bases between. This CDR3 comprises 14 residues. This CDR3 reads CASALSPGYNEQFF. In DNA form, the CDR3 reads TGTGCCAGCGCCCTTTCCCCGGGTTACAATGAGCAGTTCTTC.

V gene TRBV12-5 combines with J gene TRBJ1-5, with D hard to call. The CDR3 totals 15 residues. V lost 0 bases to trimming and J lost 2 bases, with 8 bases between them. Per germline, CDR1 LGHNT and CDR2 FRNRAP. For the CDR3, the DNA is TGTGCTAGTGGTTTGGTACTTCAGGGCAATCAGCCCCAGCATTTT. The encoded protein is CASGLVLQGNQPQHF.

The chain recombines TRBV4-1 with TRBJ2-3; 9 bases are shared with TRBD2. The CDR3 totals 16 residues. With 3 bases clipped from V and 4 bases from J, the junction kept 8 bases outside the gene matches. Germline V gene lookup returns CDR1 MGHRA and CDR2 YSYEKL. CDR3 in amino acids: CASSHPRAGGPDTQYF. The DNA for the CDR3 is TGCGCCAGCAGCCACCCTAGGGCGGGGGGGCCAGATACGCAGTATTTT.

This clone was counted only a few times. The rearrangement uses TRBV19 and TRBJ1-5; D possibly corresponds to TRBD1 (6 bases). Germline CDR1 is LNHDA and CDR2 is SQIVND (reference sequence). The CDR3 totals 15 residues. V lost 3 bases, J lost 0 bases, and 9 bases lay in between. As DNA, the CDR3 is TGTGCCAGTAGTATCCCAGGGGTTAGCAATCAGCCCCAGCATTTT. Amino acid sequence: CASSIPGVSNQPQHF.

V gene TRBV6-1 combines with J gene TRBJ2-3; possibly TRBD2 for D (5 bases). Trimming stripped 7 bases from V and 1 base from J, with 12 bases between. The CDR3 has 14 amino acids. Germline V gene data show CDR1 as MNHNS and CDR2 as SASEGT. For the CDR3, the DNA is TGTGCCAGCAAAATTTCCGGGGGCACAGATACGCAGTATTTT. This sequence encodes CASKISGGTDTQYF.

The chain combines TRBV2 with TRBJ2-7; D unclear. Germline CDR1 and CDR2: SNHLY and FYNNEI. The CDR3 contains 12 residues. Deletions cut 1 base from V and 7 bases from J, with 8 bases between. CDR3 in amino acids: CASSEEYGEQYV. The CDR3 nucleotides read TGTGCCAGCAGTGAAGAGTACGGGGAGCAGTACGTC.

This clone was recorded once. This sequence joins TRBV6-5 and TRBJ1-2, with a weak D call TRBD1 (6 bases). V was cut by 5 bases and J by 5 bases, with 15 bases left in between. CDR3 length equals 14 residues. Germline lookup yields CDR1 MNHEY and CDR2 SVGAGI. CDR3 in amino acids: CASSNRVLGYGYTF. The CDR3 nucleotides read TGTGCCAGCAGTAACAGGGTTCTAGGATATGGCTACACCTTC.

The chain employs TRBV9 and TRBJ2-7, with 8 bases identical to TRBD2. The CDR3 is 15 amino acids. V trimming: 2 bases; J trimming: 0 bases; junction bases outside the gene matches: 4. Germline CDR1 is SGDLS and CDR2 is YYNGEE. CDR3 amino acids: CASSVSGESSYEQYF. CDR3 nucleotide sequence: TGTGCCAGCAGCGTTAGCGGGGAAAGCTCCTACGAGCAGTACTTC.